This T cell receptor beta chain derives from a study of blood T cells in healthy people across ages. Overall study results and limits: Expanded clonotype shifts may have been confounded, as the donors had an unknown CMV status. Samples with more naive T cells showed higher observed beta diversity.

PCR was performed a second time for about 6 to 12 cycles using a sample-barcoded 5' primer and a J-beta primer mix. A template-switch adaptor that had 12 random nucleotides put a tag on each cDNA molecule. From the 5' RACE reads, TCRdb called clonotypes with MiXCR, one entry per CDR3 protein. The sample holds roughly 800,000 distinct CDR3 sequences, 58% seen once. V was cut by 6 bases and J by 7 bases, with 12 bases left in between. Germline V gene lookup returns CDR1 MGHDK and CDR2 SYGVNS. CDR3 length: 12 residues. The table lists this clonotype with a few counts. Its antigen is not known. This clonotype originated in a man aged 25 to 40 in good health. The sequencing sample was made of blood. The gene calls are TRBV25-1 and TRBJ1-2; no definite D call. The DNA of the CDR3 is TGTGCCAGCAGACCAGGCTCCGGTGGCTACACCTTC. It yields the protein CASRPGSGGYTF.